This TCR beta chain appears in the sequencing data of a study of Ad26.COV2.S vaccination and SARS-CoV-2 variants. Whole-study results and caveats: Vaccine recipients posted higher spike-specific TCR breadth than their placebo counterparts. Substantial breadth in spike-specific CD8+ and CD4+ T cell responses was reportedly seen after vaccination. Breadth and depth estimates from TCRs may understate total T cell responses. Placebo recipients and vaccine recipients were similar in non-spike TCR breadth.

Data came from immunoSEQ multiplex PCR; TCRdb stores just in-frame clones and leaves some out. This table holds 180,000 or so clones, 70% to 90% found once. About this clone: Its antigen is not identified.

This receptor was taken from a human donor who had recovered from COVID-19. The sample consisted of peripheral blood, taken after recovery from COVID-19.

The CDR3 protein is CASSSEGPFDTQYF. In DNA, the CDR3 is TGTGCCAGCAGCTCTGAGGGGCCGTTCGATACGCAGTATTTT. The chain recombines TRBV7-6 with TRBJ2-3; TRBD1 or TRBD2 may be the D gene (5 bases each). The CDR3 is made up of 14 amino acids. Germline-derived CDR1 and CDR2 are SGHVS and FNYEAQ. The germline V and J ends were trimmed by 4 bases and 6 bases, with 14 bases remaining between them. Full variable domain (missing parts from reference TRBV7-6 and TRBJ2-3): GAGVSQSPRYKVTKRGQDVALRCDPISGHVSLYWYRQALGQGPEFLTYFNYEAQQDKSGLPNDRFSAERPEGSISTLTIQRTEQRDSAMYRCASSSEGPFDTQYFGPGTRLTVL.